Below are 14 T cell receptor beta chains sequenced from a single sample in a study of Ad26.COV2.S vaccination and SARS-CoV-2 variants. TCRdb keeps only in-frame clones here, not all; method: immunoSEQ multiplex PCR. Of about 400,000 clones listed, approximately 89% were seen once; the top ten hold under 2%. This sample's treatment: 19 received Ad26.COV2.S at low or high dose, single or two shots; 5 received placebo; per-sample allocation not given. Day 63 after the first vaccine or placebo injection was the time point for sampling. Sequenced material: peripheral blood, taken in a trial of Ad26.COV2.S vaccine versus placebo. Receptor source: a person aged 18-65 years who received the Ad26.COV2.S COVID-19 vaccine or a placebo.

J is TRBJ1-6 and V is TRBV5-5, with D uncertain. V was pared by 5 bases and J by 4 bases, with 7 bases between. The CDR3 runs to 13 residues. CDR1 SGHKS and CDR2 YYEKEE come from the germline V gene (reference sequence). This chain's CDR3 is CASRGLYNSPLHF. The CDR3 nucleotides read TGTGCCAGCAGAGGACTATATAATTCACCCCTCCACTTT. The full variable domain, rest sourced from reference TRBV5-5 and TRBJ1-6, is DAGVTQSPTHLIKTRGQQVTLRCSPISGHKSVSWYQQVLGQGPQFIFQYYEKEERGRGNFPDRFSARQFPNYSSELNVNALLLGDSALYLCASRGLYNSPLHFGNGTRLTVT.

The chain combines TRBV28 with TRBJ1-5; 7 bases match TRBD1. This CDR3 region has 12 residues. Per the germline V gene, CDR1 is MDHEN and CDR2 is SYDVKM. The V and J ends lost 8 bases and 5 bases, in that order; junction bases with no gene match: 3. CDR3: CASDRVDQPQHF. The CDR3 bases are TGTGCCAGCGACAGGGTAGATCAGCCCCAGCATTTT.

The chain couples TRBV11-2 to TRBJ2-3; 10 bases are a match to TRBD2. The CDR3 consists of 15 residues. In germline, CDR1 is SGHAT, CDR2 FQNNGV. Losses at the gene ends were 5 bases for V and 3 bases for J; bases not matched to a gene: 5. The CDR3 DNA follows: TGTGCCAGCAGCCAAGCGGGAGGGGGAACAGATACGCAGTATTTT. The encoded protein is CASSQAGGGTDTQYF.

This sequence joins TRBV23-1 and TRBJ2-3; perhaps TRBD1 as D (6 bases). TRBV23-1 is identified as an open reading frame with a role that is uncertain. There are 13 residues in the CDR3. With 6 bases removed from V and 2 bases from J, the gap between germline ends came to 9 bases. The CDR3 loop is CASRQGNTDTQYF. The CDR3 bases are TGCGCCAGCAGACAGGGAAACACAGATACGCAGTATTTT.

The CDR3 nucleotides read TGTGCCAGCAGCTCAGTACGACTAAACGAGCAGTTCTTC. This codes for CASSSVRLNEQFF. This chain joins TRBV11-2 and TRBJ2-1; D perhaps matches TRBD2 (5 bases). Germline CDR1 reads SGHAT; CDR2 reads FQNNGV. Trimming stripped 4 bases from V and 10 bases from J, with 14 bases between. The CDR3 has 13 residues.

This rearrangement joins TRBV5-6 to TRBJ2-2; 7 nucleotides agree with TRBD2. With V trimmed by 3 bases and J by 5 bases, 4 bases remained unmatched. Germline V lookup: CDR1 SGHDT, CDR2 YYEEEE. The CDR3 runs to 14 residues. The CDR3 sequence is CASSSYSGTGELFF. CDR3 bases: TGTGCCAGCAGCTCCTATAGCGGGACCGGGGAGCTGTTTTTT.

The chain has TRBV3-1 (or the pseudogene TRBV3-2) and TRBJ2-3; D not resolved. Germline-derived CDR1 and CDR2 are LGHDT and YNNKEL (reference sequence). The V gene lost 1 base and the J gene lost 5 bases, with 4 bases spanning the gap. This CDR3 region has 12 residues. CDR3 nucleotides: TGTGCCAGCAGCCAAGGCTTAGATACGCAGTATTTT. It is translated as CASSQGLDTQYF.

This sequence joins TRBV5-6 and TRBJ2-4, with TRBD1 matching 8 bases. CDR1 is SGHDT, CDR2 YYEEEE, per germline. The CDR3 has 14 residues. With V trimmed by 4 bases and J by 5 bases, 5 bases remained unmatched. For the CDR3, the DNA is TGTGCCAGCAGCACAGGGACAGGAGAAAACATTCAGTACTTC. This sequence encodes CASSTGTGENIQYF.

The chain joins TRBV11-1 to TRBJ2-3; either TRBD1 or TRBD2 may supply D (5 bases each). CDR3 size: 16 residues. Germline V gene sequence: CDR1 SGHAT, CDR2 FQDESV (reference sequence). Trimming cost V 1 base and J 2 bases, with 13 bases left between them. CDR3 nucleotide sequence: TGTGCCAGCAGCTTAGGAGATACGGGGCACACAGATACGCAGTATTTT. Translated, it gives CASSLGDTGHTDTQYF.

The gene calls are TRBV19 and TRBJ1-2, with D perhaps TRBD1 (5 bases). The CDR3 sequence is 18 residues long. The germline V gene has CDR1 LNHDA and CDR2 SQIVND (reference sequence). V lost 3 bases and J 4 bases, leaving 24 bases between the germline ends. The CDR3 region is CASSMGRVAGLPGYGYTF. CDR3 DNA sequence: TGTGCCAGTAGTATGGGAAGGGTGGCAGGGCTGCCTGGCTATGGCTACACCTTC.

The chain carries TRBV19 and TRBJ2-7, with D perhaps TRBD2 (8 bases). The V end was cut by 6 bases, the J end by 3 bases, with 18 bases between. The CDR3 loop spans 15 amino acids. Germline V gives CDR1 LNHDA, CDR2 SQIVND (reference sequence). The CDR3 protein is CASSPGGRGLYEQYF. The CDR3 DNA is TGTGCCAGTAGCCCGGGAGGGAGGGGGCTCTACGAGCAGTACTTC.

The chain employs TRBV5-6 and TRBJ2-7; 14 bases are shared with TRBD2. The CDR3 length is 15 residues. Germline V gene sequence: CDR1 SGHDT, CDR2 YYEEEE. V shed 2 bases and J 9 bases; nucleotides not matched to a gene: 7. The CDR3 DNA reads as TGTGCCAGCAGCTTTCGGACTAGCGGGAGGACGGGGCAGTACTTC. It specifies CASSFRTSGRTGQYF.

V and J are TRBV28 and TRBJ2-2; 9 bases match TRBD1. Germline-derived CDR1 and CDR2 are MDHEN and SYDVKM. CDR3 length: 17 amino acids. Trimming removed 6 bases from V and 0 bases from J; junction bases left unmatched: 8. This chain's CDR3 is CASRRYGTGTNTGELFF. The DNA for the CDR3 is TGTGCCAGCAGAAGGTACGGGACAGGGACGAACACCGGGGAGCTGTTTTTT.

The rearrangement joins TRBV12-3 or TRBV12-4 to TRBJ1-2; a weak D match, TRBD1 (6 bases). CDR3 length: 12 amino acids. Trimming took off 4 bases at V and 3 bases at J, with 6 bases between the two ends. CDR3 protein: CASSYRDYGYTF. In DNA form, the CDR3 reads TGTGCCAGCAGTTACAGGGACTATGGCTACACCTTC.